This T cell receptor beta chain was recorded in a study of T-cell memory formation after mild COVID-19. Via MiXCR, TCRdb re-called the 5' RACE reads, giving one row per CDR3 protein. The table lists 80,000 to 90,000 distinct CDR3 sequences, roughly 25% of them singletons. Trimming stripped 3 bases from V and 4 bases from J, with 15 bases between. This CDR3 has 15 amino acids. This sequence originates from a man between 18 and 35 years old who had mild COVID-19 (a few samples of this study predate the infection). Cell type and time point are not known. V and J are TRBV12-3 or TRBV12-4 and TRBJ1-2; tentatively, D is TRBD1 (5 bases). The sequenced sample was PBMCs or a T cell subset sorted from them (not recorded which). CDR3 nucleotides: TGTGCCAGCAGTTTCAGTCCCAACAGGAGCTATGGCTACACCTTC. Translating gives CASSFSPNRSYGYTF.